The clone carrying this TCR beta chain was counted a few times. Its antigen is as yet unknown. The sample comes from a study of T-cell memory formation after mild COVID-19. Whole-study context: Among the donors, TCR clusters were largely specific to each donor. General study results and limits: The CD4+ clones that contracted clustered mainly within CM and EM, and the CD8+ clones concentrated in EMRA. Cross-reactive memory appears to have joined, as suggested by some responding clones showing up in pre-infection memory. There was a balanced CD4/CD8 profile in clones contracting day 15 to 85, and later expanders leaned CD4+.

The CDR3 has 14 residues. V shed 4 bases, J shed 6 bases, and the junction held 6 bases outside the gene matches. Germline CDR1 is SGHRS and CDR2 is YFSETQ. TCRdb redid the calling of the 5' RACE reads with MiXCR, one entry per CDR3 protein. The table shows approximately 250,000 distinct CDR3 sequences, with around 17% occurring only once. This rearrangement joins TRBV5-1 to TRBJ2-3; TRBD1 matches at 9 bases. The clonotype was recovered from a young man who had mild COVID-19 (a few samples of this study predate the infection). Cell type and time point are not known. The sequenced sample was PBMCs or a T cell subset sorted from them (not recorded which). The CDR3 DNA follows: TGCGCCAGCAGCAAGGACAGGGGTGACGATACGCAGTATTTT. Translation gives CASSKDRGDDTQYF.